Sequencing of this TCR beta chain was carried out in a study of blood T cell repertoires in COVID-19 (TCRdb year 2020). At the level of the whole study: Collaborator samples came from the United States, Italy and Spain and covered acute and convalescent phases of COVID-19. Deeply sampled blood TCRbeta repertoires from subjects exposed to, actively infected with, or recovered from COVID-19 were included in the dataset. HLA class I and class II types, where available, came from metadata supplied by the sample provider rather than from assay-based typing. A de-identified subject ID, COVID-19 status, age in years and sex were almost always included in the sample metadata. The samples were drawn from the first 160 participants of the ongoing ImmuneRACE study and from about 1,200 subjects provided by 6 global collaborators. The prospective study material was composed of cDNA or gDNA derived from T cells, B-cell-depleted T cells, or PBMCs. The repertoires were released in a freely available public database intended as a resource for research on the immune response to SARS-CoV-2.

Of note for this clone: Its binding antigen is unknown. The input lacks base qualities; no much larger clone sits a single base away.

Broader findings and caveats from the paper: Clinical and demographic metadata were provided uncurated, with the amount varying by source and participant.

Whole blood was collected in K2EDTA tubes by collaborating institutions according to the institutions' own protocols. For TCRbeta analysis, collaborators shipped samples in one of three forms: frozen whole blood, isolated PBMCs, or DNA extracted from either of those sample types. TCRbeta CDR3 regions were amplified from genomic DNA by means of the immunoSEQ Assay, a bias-controlled multiplex PCR. Under the source paper's analysis protocol: Within the assay, amplification of reference gene primers was used to estimate how many nucleated cells each sample contained. To quantify the absolute abundance of each unique TCRbeta CDR3 rearrangement, sequence reads were collapsed and filtered. For each sample, productive Simpson clonality was calculated by taking the square root of Simpson's diversity index across productive rearrangements. TCRdb stores this immuneACCESS table with in-frame sequences only. Part of the clones is absent; in the studies checked, under half of the shortfall reflects unresolved V genes, and no reason is known for the rest. That table furnishes V, J and clone size, whereas the DNA furnished D and trimming. Across this sample there are 60,000 to 85,000 clones, with roughly 70% seen only once. The top ten hold around 2.6% of the sample.

CDR1 is given as SGHTA and CDR2 as FQGNSA, both from the germline V gene. Deletion took 5 bases off V and 6 bases off J, with a span of 8 bases between the germline ends. Its CDR3 holds 13 amino acids, cysteine through phenylalanine. The entry retains the CDR3 DNA only, 39 bases that are in frame from base 1. What was sequenced was peripheral blood. The TCR comes from a human donor with acute or convalescent COVID-19. The donor label of this sample is uncertain. The chain is encoded by TRBV7-2 joined to TRBJ1-6, with the D gene not confidently named. The DNA is as follows: TGTGCCAGCAGCACACCTAGTAATTCACCCCTCCACTTT. Its product reads: CASSTPSNSPLHF.